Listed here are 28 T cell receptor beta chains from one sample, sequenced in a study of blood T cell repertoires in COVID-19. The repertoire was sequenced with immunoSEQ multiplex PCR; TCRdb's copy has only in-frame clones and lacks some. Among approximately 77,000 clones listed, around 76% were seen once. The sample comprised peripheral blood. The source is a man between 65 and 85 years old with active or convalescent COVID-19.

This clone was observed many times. The CDR3, as DNA: TGTGCCAGCAGTTTACCGGTGAACACTGAAGCTTTCTTT. As protein: CASSLPVNTEAFF. The rearrangement joins TRBV28 to TRBJ1-1; unclear D gene. Trimming stripped 2 bases from V and 0 bases from J, with 4 bases between. Per the germline V gene, CDR1 is MDHEN and CDR2 is SYDVKM. CDR3 length: 13 residues.

The CDR3: CASSLGVAGNPGELFF. DNA for the CDR3: TGTGCCAGCAGCTTAGGGGTCGCGGGCAACCCCGGGGAGCTGTTTTTT. The chain is built from TRBV7-9 and TRBJ2-2; maybe TRBD2 (5 bases). Trimming took 1 base from V and 6 from J, leaving 15 bases between them. CDR1 is SEHNR and CDR2 is FQNEAQ in the germline V gene (reference sequence). The length of the CDR3 is 16 residues.

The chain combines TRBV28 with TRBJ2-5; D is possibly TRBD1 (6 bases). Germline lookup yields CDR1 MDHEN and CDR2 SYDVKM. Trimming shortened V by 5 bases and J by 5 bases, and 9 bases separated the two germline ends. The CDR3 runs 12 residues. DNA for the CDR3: TGTGCCAGCAGTACAGGGATGGAGACCCAGTACTTC. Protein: CASSTGMETQYF. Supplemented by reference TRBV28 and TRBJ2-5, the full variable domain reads DVKVTQSSRYLVKRTGEKVFLECVQDMDHENMFWYRQDPGLGLRLIYFSYDVKMKEKGDIPEGYSVSREKKERFSLILESASTNQTSMYLCASSTGMETQYFGPGTRLLVL.

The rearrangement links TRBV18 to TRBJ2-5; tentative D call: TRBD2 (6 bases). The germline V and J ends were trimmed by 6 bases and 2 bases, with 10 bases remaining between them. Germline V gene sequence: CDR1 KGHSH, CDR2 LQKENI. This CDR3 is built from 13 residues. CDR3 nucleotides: TGTGCCAGCTCTTGGGGGGAACAAGAGACCCAGTACTTC. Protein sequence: CASSWGEQETQYF.

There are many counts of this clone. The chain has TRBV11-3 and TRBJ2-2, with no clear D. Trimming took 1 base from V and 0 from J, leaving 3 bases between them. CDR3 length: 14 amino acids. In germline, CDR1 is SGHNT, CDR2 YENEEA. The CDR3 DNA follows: TGTGCCAGCAGCTTAGTCTCGAACACCGGGGAGCTGTTTTTT. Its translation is CASSLVSNTGELFF. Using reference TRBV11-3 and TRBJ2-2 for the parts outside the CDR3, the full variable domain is EAGVVQSPRYKIIEKKQPVAFWCNPISGHNTLYWYLQNLGQGPELLIRYENEEAVDDSQLPKDRFSAERLKGVDSTLKIQPAELGDSAVYLCASSLVSNTGELFFGEGSRLTVL.

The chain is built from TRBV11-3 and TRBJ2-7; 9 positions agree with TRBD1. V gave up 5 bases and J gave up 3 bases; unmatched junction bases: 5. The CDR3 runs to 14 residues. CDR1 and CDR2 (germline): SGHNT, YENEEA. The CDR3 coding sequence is TGTGCCAGCAGCCCGGACAGGGGAGGCTACGAGCAGTACTTC. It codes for CASSPDRGGYEQYF.

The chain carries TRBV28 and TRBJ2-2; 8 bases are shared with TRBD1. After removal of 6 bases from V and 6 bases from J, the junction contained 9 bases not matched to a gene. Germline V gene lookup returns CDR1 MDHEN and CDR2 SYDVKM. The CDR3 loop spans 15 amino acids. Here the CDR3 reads CASRPGQAGSGELFF. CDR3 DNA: TGTGCCAGCAGACCGGGACAGGCGGGTTCCGGGGAGCTGTTTTTT.

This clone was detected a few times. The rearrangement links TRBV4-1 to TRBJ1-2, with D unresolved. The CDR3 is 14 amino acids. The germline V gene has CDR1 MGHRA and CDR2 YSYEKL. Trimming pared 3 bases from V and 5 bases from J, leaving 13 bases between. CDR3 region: CASSQPALRYGYTF. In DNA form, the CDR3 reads TGCGCCAGCAGCCAGCCAGCTTTGAGGTATGGCTACACCTTC.

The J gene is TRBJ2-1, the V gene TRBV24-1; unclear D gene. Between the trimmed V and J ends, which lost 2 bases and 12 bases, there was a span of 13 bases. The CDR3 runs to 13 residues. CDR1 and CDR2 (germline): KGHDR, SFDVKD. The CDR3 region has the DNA TGTGCCACCAGTGATTGGTCCAGCGTTCGGCAGTTCTTC. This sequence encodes CATSDWSSVRQFF.

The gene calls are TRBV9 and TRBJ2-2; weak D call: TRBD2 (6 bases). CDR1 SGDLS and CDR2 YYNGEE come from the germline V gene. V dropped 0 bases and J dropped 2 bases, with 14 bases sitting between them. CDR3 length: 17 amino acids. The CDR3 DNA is TGTGCCAGCAGCGTAGGTTCGCGGGGTTTTAACACCGGGGAGCTGTTTTTT. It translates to CASSVGSRGFNTGELFF.

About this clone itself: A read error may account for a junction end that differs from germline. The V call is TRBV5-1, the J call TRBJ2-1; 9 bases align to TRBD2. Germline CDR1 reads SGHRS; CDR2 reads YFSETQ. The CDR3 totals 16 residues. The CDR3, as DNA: TGCGCCAGCAACTTGGCAGGCGGGGGGGACTACAATGAGCAGTTCTTC. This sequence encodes CASNLAGGGDYNEQFF.

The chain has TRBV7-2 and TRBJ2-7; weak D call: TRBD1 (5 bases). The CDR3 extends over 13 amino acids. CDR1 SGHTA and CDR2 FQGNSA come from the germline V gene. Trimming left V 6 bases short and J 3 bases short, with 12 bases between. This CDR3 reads CASRQDTLYEQYF. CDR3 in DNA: TGTGCCAGCAGACAGGATACACTCTACGAGCAGTACTTC.

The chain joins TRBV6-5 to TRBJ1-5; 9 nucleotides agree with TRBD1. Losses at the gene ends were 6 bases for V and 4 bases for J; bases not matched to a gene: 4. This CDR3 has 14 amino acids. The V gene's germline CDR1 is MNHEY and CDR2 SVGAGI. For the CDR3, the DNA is TGTGCCAGCAGCTCTGGACAGGGGAATCAGCCCCAGCATTTT. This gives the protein CASSSGQGNQPQHF.

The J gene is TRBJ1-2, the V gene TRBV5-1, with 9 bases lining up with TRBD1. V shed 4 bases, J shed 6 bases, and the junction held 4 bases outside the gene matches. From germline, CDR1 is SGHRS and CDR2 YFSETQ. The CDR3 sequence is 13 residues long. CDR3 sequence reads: CASSLRQGDGYTF. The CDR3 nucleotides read TGCGCCAGCAGCCTGCGACAGGGGGATGGCTACACCTTC.

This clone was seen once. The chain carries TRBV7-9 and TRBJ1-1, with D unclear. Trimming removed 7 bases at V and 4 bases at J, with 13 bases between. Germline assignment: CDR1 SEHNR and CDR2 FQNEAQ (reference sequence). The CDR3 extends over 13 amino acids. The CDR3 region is CASTPNSPTEAFF. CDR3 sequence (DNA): TGTGCCAGCACCCCTAACTCGCCCACTGAAGCTTTCTTT.

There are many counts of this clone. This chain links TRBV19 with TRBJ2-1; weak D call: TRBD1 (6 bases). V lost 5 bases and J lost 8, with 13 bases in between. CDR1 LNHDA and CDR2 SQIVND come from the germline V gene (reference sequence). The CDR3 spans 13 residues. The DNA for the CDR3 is TGTGCCAGTAGTCAGGACAGTATATATGAGCAGTTCTTC. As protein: CASSQDSIYEQFF.

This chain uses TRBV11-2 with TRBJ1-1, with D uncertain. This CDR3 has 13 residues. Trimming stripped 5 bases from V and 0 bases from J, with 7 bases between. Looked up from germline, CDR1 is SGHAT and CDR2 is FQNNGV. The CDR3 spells CASSPVLNTEAFF. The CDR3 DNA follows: TGTGCCAGCAGCCCCGTCCTGAACACTGAAGCTTTCTTT.

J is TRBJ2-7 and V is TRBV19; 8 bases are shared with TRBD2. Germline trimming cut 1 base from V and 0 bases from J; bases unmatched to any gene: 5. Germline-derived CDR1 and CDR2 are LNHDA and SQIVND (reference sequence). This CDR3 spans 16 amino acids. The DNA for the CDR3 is TGTGCCAGTAGTATAGGGGCTAGCGGGCACTCCTACGAGCAGTACTTC. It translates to CASSIGASGHSYEQYF.

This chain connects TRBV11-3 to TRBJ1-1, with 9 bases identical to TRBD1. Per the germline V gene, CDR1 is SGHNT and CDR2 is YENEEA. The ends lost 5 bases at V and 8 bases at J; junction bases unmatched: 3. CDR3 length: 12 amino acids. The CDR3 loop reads CASSGDRVEAFF. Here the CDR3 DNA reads TGTGCCAGCAGCGGGGACAGGGTAGAAGCTTTCTTT. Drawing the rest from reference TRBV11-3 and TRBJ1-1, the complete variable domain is EAGVVQSPRYKIIEKKQPVAFWCNPISGHNTLYWYLQNLGQGPELLIRYENEEAVDDSQLPKDRFSAERLKGVDSTLKIQPAELGDSAVYLCASSGDRVEAFFGQGTRLTVV.

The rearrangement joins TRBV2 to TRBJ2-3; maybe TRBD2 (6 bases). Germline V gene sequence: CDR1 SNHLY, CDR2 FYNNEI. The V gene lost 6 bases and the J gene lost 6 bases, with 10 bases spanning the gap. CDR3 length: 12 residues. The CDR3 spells CASRAGGDTQYF. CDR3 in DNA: TGTGCCAGCAGGGCTGGGGGGGATACGCAGTATTTT.

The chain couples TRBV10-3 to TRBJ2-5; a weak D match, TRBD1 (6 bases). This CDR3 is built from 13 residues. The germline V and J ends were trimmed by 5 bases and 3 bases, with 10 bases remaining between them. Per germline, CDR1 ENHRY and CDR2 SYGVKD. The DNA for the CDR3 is TGTGCCATCAGTCCGAACAGGGAAGAGACCCAGTACTTC. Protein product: CAISPNREETQYF.

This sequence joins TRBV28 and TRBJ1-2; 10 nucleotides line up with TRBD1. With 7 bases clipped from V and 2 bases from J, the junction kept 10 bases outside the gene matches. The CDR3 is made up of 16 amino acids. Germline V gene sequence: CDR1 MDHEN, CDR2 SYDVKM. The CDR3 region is CASTFGGTGENYGYTF. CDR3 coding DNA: TGTGCCAGCACTTTTGGGGGGACAGGGGAAAACTATGGCTACACCTTC.

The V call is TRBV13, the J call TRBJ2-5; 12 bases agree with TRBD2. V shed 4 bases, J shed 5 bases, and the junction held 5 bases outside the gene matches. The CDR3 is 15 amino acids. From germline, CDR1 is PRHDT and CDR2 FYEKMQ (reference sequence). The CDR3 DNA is TGTGCCAGCAGCTCTGCTAGCGGGGGGGCGGAGACCCAGTACTTC. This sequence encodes CASSSASGGAETQYF.

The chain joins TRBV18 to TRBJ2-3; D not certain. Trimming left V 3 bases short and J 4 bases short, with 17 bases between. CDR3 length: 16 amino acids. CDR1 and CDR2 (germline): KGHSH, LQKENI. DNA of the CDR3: TGTGCCAGCTCACCGGGCAGTGACGCACGTCCAGATACGCAGTATTTT. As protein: CASSPGSDARPDTQYF.

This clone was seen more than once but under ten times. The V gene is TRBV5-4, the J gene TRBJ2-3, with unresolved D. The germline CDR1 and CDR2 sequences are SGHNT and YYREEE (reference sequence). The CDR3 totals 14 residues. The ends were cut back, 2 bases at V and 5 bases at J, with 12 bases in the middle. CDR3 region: CASSFGLEVDTQYF. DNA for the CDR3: TGTGCCAGCAGCTTTGGTCTAGAGGTAGATACGCAGTATTTT.

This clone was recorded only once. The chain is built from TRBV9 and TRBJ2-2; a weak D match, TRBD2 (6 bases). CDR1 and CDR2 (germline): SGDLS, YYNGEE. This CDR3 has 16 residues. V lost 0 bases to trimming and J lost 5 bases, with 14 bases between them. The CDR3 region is CASSVASTSLTGELFF. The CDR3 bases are TGTGCCAGCAGCGTAGCTTCAACTAGCCTAACCGGGGAGCTGTTTTTT.

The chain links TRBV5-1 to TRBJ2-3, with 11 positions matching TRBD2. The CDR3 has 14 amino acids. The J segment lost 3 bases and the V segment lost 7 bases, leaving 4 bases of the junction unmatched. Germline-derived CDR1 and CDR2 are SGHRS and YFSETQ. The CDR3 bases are TGCGCCAGCGCGACTAGCGGGGAAACAGATACGCAGTATTTT. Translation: CASATSGETDTQYF.

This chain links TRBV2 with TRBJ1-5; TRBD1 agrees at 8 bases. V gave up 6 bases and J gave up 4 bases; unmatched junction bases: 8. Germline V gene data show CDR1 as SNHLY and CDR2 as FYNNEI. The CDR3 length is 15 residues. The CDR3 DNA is TGTGCCAGCAGCTCGGACAGGGCTGGAAATCAGCCCCAGCATTTT. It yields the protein CASSSDRAGNQPQHF. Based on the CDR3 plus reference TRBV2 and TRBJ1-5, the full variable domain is EPEVTQTPSHQVTQMGQEVILRCVPISNHLYFYWYRQILGQKVEFLVSFYNNEISEKSEIFDDQFSVERPDGSNFTLKIRSTKLEDSAMYFCASSSDRAGNQPQHFGDGTRLSIL.